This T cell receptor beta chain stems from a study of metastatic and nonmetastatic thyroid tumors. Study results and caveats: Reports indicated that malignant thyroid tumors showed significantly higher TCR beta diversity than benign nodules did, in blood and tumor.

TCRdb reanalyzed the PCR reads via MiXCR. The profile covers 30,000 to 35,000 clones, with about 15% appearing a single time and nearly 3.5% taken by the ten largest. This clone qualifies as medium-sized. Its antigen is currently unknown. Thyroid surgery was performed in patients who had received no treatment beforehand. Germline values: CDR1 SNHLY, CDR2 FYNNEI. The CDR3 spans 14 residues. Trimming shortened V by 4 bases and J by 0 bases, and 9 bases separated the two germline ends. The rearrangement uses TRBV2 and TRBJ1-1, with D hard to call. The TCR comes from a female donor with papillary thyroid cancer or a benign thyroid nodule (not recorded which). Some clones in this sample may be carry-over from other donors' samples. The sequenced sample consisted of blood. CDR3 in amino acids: CASSVGLLNTEAFF. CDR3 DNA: TGTGCCAGCAGTGTAGGTCTCCTGAACACTGAAGCTTTCTTT.